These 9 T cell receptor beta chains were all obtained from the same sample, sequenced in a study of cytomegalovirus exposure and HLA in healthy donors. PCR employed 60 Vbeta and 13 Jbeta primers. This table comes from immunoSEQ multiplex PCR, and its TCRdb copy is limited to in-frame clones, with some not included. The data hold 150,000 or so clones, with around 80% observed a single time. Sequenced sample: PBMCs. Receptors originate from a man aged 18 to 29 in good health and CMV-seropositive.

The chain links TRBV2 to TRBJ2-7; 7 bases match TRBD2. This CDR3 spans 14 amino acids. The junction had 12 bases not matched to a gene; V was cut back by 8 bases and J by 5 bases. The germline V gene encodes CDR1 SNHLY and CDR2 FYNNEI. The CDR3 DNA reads TGTGCCAGCGCCTCCCCCGGCGGGGGTAACGAGCAGTACTTC. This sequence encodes CASASPGGGNEQYF.

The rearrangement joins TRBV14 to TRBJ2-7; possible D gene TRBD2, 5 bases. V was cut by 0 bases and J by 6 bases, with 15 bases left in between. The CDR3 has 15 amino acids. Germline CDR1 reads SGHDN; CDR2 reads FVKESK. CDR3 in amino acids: CASSQDSGGLREQYF. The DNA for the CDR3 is TGTGCCAGCAGCCAAGATTCCGGTGGACTCCGCGAGCAGTACTTC.

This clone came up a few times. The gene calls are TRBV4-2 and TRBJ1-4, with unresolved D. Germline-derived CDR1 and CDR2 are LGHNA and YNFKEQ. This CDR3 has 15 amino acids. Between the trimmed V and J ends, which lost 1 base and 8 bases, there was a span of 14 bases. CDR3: CASSQGSKGGEKLFF. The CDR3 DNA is TGTGCCAGCAGCCAAGGGAGTAAGGGAGGGGAAAAACTGTTTTTT.

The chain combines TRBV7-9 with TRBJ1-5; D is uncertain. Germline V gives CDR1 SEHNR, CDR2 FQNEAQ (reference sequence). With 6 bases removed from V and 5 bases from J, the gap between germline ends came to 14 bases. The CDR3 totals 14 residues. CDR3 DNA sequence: TGTGCCAGCAGTCCACCTCTTACGGATCAGCCCCAGCATTTT. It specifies CASSPPLTDQPQHF.

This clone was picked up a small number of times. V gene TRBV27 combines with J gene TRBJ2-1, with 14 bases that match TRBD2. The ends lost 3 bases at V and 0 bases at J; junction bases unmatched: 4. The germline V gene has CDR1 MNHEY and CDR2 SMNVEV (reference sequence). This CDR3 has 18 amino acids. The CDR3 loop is CASSLRTSGRSSYNEQFF. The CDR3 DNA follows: TGTGCCAGCAGTTTGAGGACTAGCGGGAGGAGCTCCTACAATGAGCAGTTCTTC.

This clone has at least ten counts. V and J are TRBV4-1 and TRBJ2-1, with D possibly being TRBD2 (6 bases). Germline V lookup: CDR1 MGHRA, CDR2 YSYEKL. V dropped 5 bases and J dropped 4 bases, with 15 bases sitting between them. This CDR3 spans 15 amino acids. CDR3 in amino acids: CASSSRETPYNEQFF. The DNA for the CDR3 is TGCGCCAGCAGCTCCCGGGAGACCCCTTACAATGAGCAGTTCTTC.

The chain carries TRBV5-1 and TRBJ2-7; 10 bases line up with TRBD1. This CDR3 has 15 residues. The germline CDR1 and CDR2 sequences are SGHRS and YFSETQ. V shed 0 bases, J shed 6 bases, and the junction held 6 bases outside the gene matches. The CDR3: CASSLGWTGGREQYF. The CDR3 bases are TGCGCCAGCAGCTTGGGTTGGACAGGGGGTCGCGAGCAGTACTTC.

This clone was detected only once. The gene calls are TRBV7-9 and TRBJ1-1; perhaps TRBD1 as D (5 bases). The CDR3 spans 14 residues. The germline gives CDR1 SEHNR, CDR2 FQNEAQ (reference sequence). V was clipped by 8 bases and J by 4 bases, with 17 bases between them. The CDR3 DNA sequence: TGTGCCAGCCGGTGGGGAGGGGAGCGCACTGAAGCTTTCTTT. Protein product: CASRWGGERTEAFF.

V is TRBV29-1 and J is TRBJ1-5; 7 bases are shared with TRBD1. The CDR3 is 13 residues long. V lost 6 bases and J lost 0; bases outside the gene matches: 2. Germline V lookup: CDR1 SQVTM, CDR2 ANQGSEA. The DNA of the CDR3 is TGCAGCGTCGGGGACAGTAGCAATCAGCCCCAGCATTTT. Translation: CSVGDSSNQPQHF.